The clone carrying this T cell receptor beta chain was seen a single time. Germline CDR1 and CDR2: SGHNT and YYREEE (reference sequence). The CDR3 has 17 amino acids. V gave up 4 bases and J gave up 2 bases, with 18 bases separating them. Authors' processing steps: Reference gene primer amplification in the assay estimated nucleated cell counts. The protocol was immunoSEQ multiplex PCR, while the TCRdb copy is restricted to in-frame clones and leaves out a portion. V, J and clone size were drawn from that table, and D and trimming were deduced from the DNA. The table records roughly 250,000 clones, approximately 88% of them present only once. The sample belongs to a study of blood T cell repertoires in COVID-19. Study-wide context: The origin of the acute and convalescent COVID-19 samples was the United States, Italy and Spain. PBMCs, B-cell-depleted T cells, or T cells were the source of the cDNA or gDNA that made up the material.

Participant age was roughly 18 to 90 years, and participants resided in roughly 25 US areas. This TCR derives from a woman between 40 and 50 years old with acute COVID-19. Sequenced material: PBMCs or T cells enriched from blood (not recorded which). The rearrangement uses TRBV5-4 and TRBJ2-2, with TRBD2 as a possible D gene (7 bases). The CDR3 region is CASSPGGVRANTGELFF. The CDR3 nucleotides are TGTGCCAGCAGCCCGGGGGGCGTAAGAGCAAACACCGGGGAGCTGTTTTTT.